The T cell receptor beta chain under discussion was sequenced for a study of blood T cell repertoires in COVID-19. In the study overall: Samples taken during acute and convalescent COVID-19 were collected in the United States, Italy and Spain. In each case, the material was cDNA or gDNA derived from T cells, B-cell-depleted T cells, or PBMCs.

The CDR3 is 14 amino acids. Deletions cut 1 base from V and 2 bases from J, with 8 bases between. Germline lookup yields CDR1 MGHRA and CDR2 YSYEKL. As processed by the authors: From reference gene primer amplification, estimates of nucleated cell counts were derived. Here immunoSEQ multiplex PCR was the method, and the copy in TCRdb shows in-frame clones only, minus some. The V and J calls and clone size come from that table; D and trimming were worked out from the DNA. Here the sample spans more than 80,000 clones, 71% being singletons. The receptor was isolated from a human donor with acute or convalescent COVID-19. The donor label of this sample is uncertain. Material: peripheral blood. This sequence joins TRBV4-1 and TRBJ1-1; no clear D gene. The CDR3 bases are TGCGCCAGCAGCCAAGTGGTACTTAACACTGAAGCTTTCTTT. Its translation: CASSQVVLNTEAFF.